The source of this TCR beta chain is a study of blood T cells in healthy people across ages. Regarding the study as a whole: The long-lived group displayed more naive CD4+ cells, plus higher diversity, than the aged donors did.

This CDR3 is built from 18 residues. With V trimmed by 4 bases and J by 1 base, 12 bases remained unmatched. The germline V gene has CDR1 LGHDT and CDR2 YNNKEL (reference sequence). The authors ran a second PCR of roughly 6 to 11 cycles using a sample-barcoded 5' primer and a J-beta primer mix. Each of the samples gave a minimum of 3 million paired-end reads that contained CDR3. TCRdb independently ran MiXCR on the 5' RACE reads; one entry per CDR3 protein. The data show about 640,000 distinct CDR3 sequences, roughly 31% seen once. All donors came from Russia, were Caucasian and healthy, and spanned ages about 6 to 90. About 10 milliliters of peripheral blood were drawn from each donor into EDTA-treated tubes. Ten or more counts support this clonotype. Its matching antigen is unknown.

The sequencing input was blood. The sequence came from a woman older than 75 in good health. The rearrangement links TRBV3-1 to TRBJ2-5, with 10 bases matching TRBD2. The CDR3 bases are TGTGCCAGCAGCCCTGGCGCAGCGGGGGGGCTCCTCCAAGAGACCCAGTACTTC. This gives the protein CASSPGAAGGLLQETQYF.